Presented here are 16 T cell receptor beta chains from one specimen sequenced in a study of CD8 T cells in ankylosing spondylitis. TCRdb re-analysed the 5' RACE reads in MiXCR, keeping a single row per CDR3 protein. The data show 240,000 or so distinct CDR3 sequences, 7.5% to 9% seen once. The sequenced sample consisted of blood, either unsorted or a sorted T cell fraction (not recorded which). These receptor sequences come from a male donor with ankylosing spondylitis or in good health (not recorded which).

This clonotype was observed many times. CDR3 DNA sequence: TGTGCCAGCAGCCCCTTCTACGGCAGCCAGACTGGCTACACCTTC. Protein product: CASSPFYGSQTGYTF. This sequence joins TRBV7-2 and TRBJ1-2; the D is unclear. Germline assignment: CDR1 SGHTA and CDR2 FQGNSA. The CDR3 totals 15 residues. V gave up 5 bases and J gave up 7 bases, with 20 bases separating them.

This clonotype has only a few counts. The chain recombines TRBV12-3 or TRBV12-4 with TRBJ2-1; D possibly matches TRBD1 or TRBD2 (5 bases each). The CDR3 length is 16 residues. The V and J ends lost 6 bases and 0 bases respectively, with 15 bases between them. The CDR3 here is CASRTGTYSSYNEQFF. Here the CDR3 DNA reads TGTGCCAGCAGAACCGGGACCTACAGCTCCTACAATGAGCAGTTCTTC.

Many counts were recorded for this clonotype. The rearrangement links TRBV20-1 to TRBJ2-3; possibly TRBD2 for D (6 bases). The CDR3 is 12 amino acids. Germline V gives CDR1 DFQATT, CDR2 SNEGSKA (reference sequence). V lost 4 bases to trimming and J lost 4 bases, with 9 bases between them. The DNA for the CDR3 is TGCAGTGCTACGACTAGAGCAGATACGCAGTATTTT. Amino acid sequence: CSATTRADTQYF.

V gene TRBV20-1 combines with J gene TRBJ2-1, with D perhaps TRBD2 (6 bases). Trimming took off 3 bases at V and 12 bases at J, with 9 bases between the two ends. The germline V gene has CDR1 DFQATT and CDR2 SNEGSKA (reference sequence). The CDR3 totals 10 residues. The CDR3 sequence is CSARRDGQFF. As DNA, the CDR3 is TGCAGTGCTAGGCGGGATGGGCAGTTCTTC.

At least ten counts were recorded for this clonotype. V gene TRBV9 combines with J gene TRBJ1-2; 8 bases are shared with TRBD1. The CDR3 is 16 residues long. The V gene's germline CDR1 is SGDLS and CDR2 YYNGEE. J was trimmed by 0 bases and V by 0 bases; bases with no gene match: 4. CDR3 nucleotides: TGTGCCAGCAGCGTAGGGCAGGGGGCTGCTAACTATGGCTACACCTTC. Translation: CASSVGQGAANYGYTF.

In its sample, this clonotype was seen a few times. This sequence joins TRBV30 and TRBJ1-1; 7 bases are a match to TRBD1. Germline V gene data show CDR1 as GTSNPN and CDR2 as SVGIG (reference sequence). The length of the CDR3 is 14 residues. The junction had 7 bases not matched to a gene; V was cut back by 4 bases and J by 2 bases. The CDR3 sequence is CAWILQGGNTEAFF. The CDR3 DNA follows: TGTGCCTGGATCCTCCAGGGGGGTAACACTGAAGCTTTCTTT.

This clonotype was counted many times. V and J are TRBV7-9 and TRBJ2-5, with D possibly being TRBD1 (6 bases). Per the germline V gene, CDR1 is SEHNR and CDR2 is FQNEAQ (reference sequence). V was pared by 1 base and J by 0 bases, with 15 bases between. The CDR3 is 17 amino acids. The CDR3, as DNA: TGTGCCAGCAGCTTAGGCTCCCTAACAGGGTACCAAGAGACCCAGTACTTC. It translates to CASSLGSLTGYQETQYF.

This clonotype appeared many times. The rearrangement uses TRBV19 and TRBJ2-1, with 7 bases lining up with TRBD1. V dropped 1 base and J dropped 4; count of bases not matched to a gene: 7. This CDR3 has 16 residues. Germline CDR1 and CDR2: LNHDA and SQIVND (reference sequence). The CDR3 protein is CASSIGPGGAYNEQFF. For the CDR3, the DNA is TGTGCCAGTAGTATAGGACCAGGGGGTGCTTACAATGAGCAGTTCTTC.

This clonotype was detected only a few times. V gene TRBV5-4 combines with J gene TRBJ2-7; 7 bases agree with TRBD2. Trimming took 0 bases from V and 6 from J; bases not matched to a gene: 21. The CDR3 consists of 19 residues. The germline CDR1 and CDR2 sequences are SGHNT and YYREEE (reference sequence). The CDR3 loop reads CASSLEYEQRGPRSGEQYF. The DNA for the CDR3 is TGTGCCAGCAGCTTGGAATATGAGCAGCGGGGCCCTAGAAGCGGCGAGCAGTACTTC.

This clonotype was counted many times. The V gene is TRBV7-2, the J gene TRBJ2-2; D is possibly TRBD2 (5 bases). V lost 0 bases and J lost 2, with 13 bases in between. The CDR3 sequence is 17 residues long. The germline V gene has CDR1 SGHTA and CDR2 FQGNSA. CDR3 in amino acids: CASSLAASGRNTGELFF. The CDR3 region has the DNA TGTGCCAGCAGCTTAGCGGCCAGCGGAAGAAACACCGGGGAGCTGTTTTTT. Combining the CDR3 with reference TRBV7-2 and TRBJ2-2 gives the whole variable domain GAGVSQSPSNKVTEKGKDVELRCDPISGHTALYWYRQSLGQGLEFLIYFQGNSAPDKSGLPSDRFSAERTGGSVSTLTIQRTQQEDSAVYLCASSLAASGRNTGELFFGEGSRLTVL.

This clonotype occurred once. The chain recombines TRBV20-1 with TRBJ2-1; 9 positions agree with TRBD2. Losses at the gene ends were 3 bases for V and 9 bases for J; bases not matched to a gene: 6. This CDR3 contains 13 residues. The germline V gene encodes CDR1 DFQATT and CDR2 SNEGSKA (reference sequence). The CDR3 nucleotides are TGCAGTGCTAGGAGGACTAGCGAGGCTGAGCAGTTCTTC. Translating it yields CSARRTSEAEQFF.

This clonotype was picked up many times. This chain uses TRBV25-1 with TRBJ1-6, with a weak D call TRBD1 (6 bases). The CDR3 extends over 14 amino acids. The germline CDR1 and CDR2 sequences are MGHDK and SYGVNS. Trimming shortened V by 2 bases and J by 7 bases, and 9 bases separated the two germline ends. The CDR3 protein is CASSETGNNSPLHF. CDR3 in DNA: TGTGCCAGCAGTGAAACAGGGAACAATTCACCCCTCCACTTT.

This clonotype showed up many times. The chain recombines TRBV10-3 with TRBJ1-1; no clear D gene. The CDR3 loop spans 13 amino acids. Trimming removed 5 bases at V and 0 bases at J, with 7 bases between. Germline loops: CDR1 ENHRY, CDR2 SYGVKD. The CDR3 DNA sequence: TGTGCCATCAGTCAGAGCATGAACACTGAAGCTTTCTTT. Its translation: CAISQSMNTEAFF.

This clonotype was seen many times. The chain combines TRBV12-3 or TRBV12-4 with TRBJ2-7, with D maybe TRBD1 (6 bases). This CDR3 region has 12 residues. Deletions cut 6 bases from V and 4 bases from J, with 10 bases between. In DNA, the CDR3 is TGTGCCAGCAGCCCGGACAGATACGAGCAGTACTTC. Translation gives CASSPDRYEQYF.

This clonotype was seen at least ten times. The rearrangement joins TRBV5-1 to TRBJ1-1, with 9 bases matching TRBD1. The CDR3 is 14 amino acids. Germline loops: CDR1 SGHRS, CDR2 YFSETQ. The trim removed 4 bases at V and 5 bases at J, leaving 6 bases unmatched. The CDR3 here is CASSATGGRTEAFF. CDR3 in DNA: TGCGCCAGCAGCGCGACAGGGGGGAGGACTGAAGCTTTCTTT. The full variable domain, its missing parts supplied by reference TRBV5-1 and TRBJ1-1, is KAGVTQTPRYLIKTRGQQVTLSCSPISGHRSVSWYQQTPGQGLQFLFEYFSETQRNKGNFPGRFSGRQFSNSRSEMNVSTLELGDSALYLCASSATGGRTEAFFGQGTRLTVV.

This clonotype was seen ten or more times. The rearrangement links TRBV29-1 to TRBJ1-4; D may be TRBD1 (6 bases). V was clipped by 6 bases and J by 2 bases, with 13 bases between them. The V gene's germline CDR1 is SQVTM and CDR2 ANQGSEA. The CDR3 totals 14 residues. This CDR3 reads CSVLEGGTNEKLFF. CDR3 sequence (DNA): TGCAGCGTCCTCGAGGGGGGGACTAATGAAAAACTGTTTTTT.